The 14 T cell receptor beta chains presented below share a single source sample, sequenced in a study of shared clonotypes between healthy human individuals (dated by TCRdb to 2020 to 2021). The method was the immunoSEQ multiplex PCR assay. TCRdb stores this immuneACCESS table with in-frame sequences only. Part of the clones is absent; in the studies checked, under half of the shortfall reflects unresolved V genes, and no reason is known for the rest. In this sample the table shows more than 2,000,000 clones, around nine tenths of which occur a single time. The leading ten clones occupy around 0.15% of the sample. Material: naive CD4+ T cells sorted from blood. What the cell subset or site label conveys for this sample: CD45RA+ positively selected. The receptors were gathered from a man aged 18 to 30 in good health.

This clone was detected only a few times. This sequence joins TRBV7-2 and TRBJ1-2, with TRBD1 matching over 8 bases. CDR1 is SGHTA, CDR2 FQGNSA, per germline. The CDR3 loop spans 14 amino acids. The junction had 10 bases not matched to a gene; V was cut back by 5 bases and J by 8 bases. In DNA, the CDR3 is TGTGCCAGCAGCCCGAGAAGACAGGGGCCGGGCTACACCTTC. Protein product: CASSPRRQGPGYTF.

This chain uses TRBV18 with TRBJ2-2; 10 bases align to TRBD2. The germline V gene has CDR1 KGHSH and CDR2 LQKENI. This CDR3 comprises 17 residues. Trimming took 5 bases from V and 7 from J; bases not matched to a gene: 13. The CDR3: CASSSQVLAGEYGELFF. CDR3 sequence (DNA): TGTGCCAGCTCATCACAAGTGCTAGCGGGAGAATACGGGGAGCTGTTTTTT.

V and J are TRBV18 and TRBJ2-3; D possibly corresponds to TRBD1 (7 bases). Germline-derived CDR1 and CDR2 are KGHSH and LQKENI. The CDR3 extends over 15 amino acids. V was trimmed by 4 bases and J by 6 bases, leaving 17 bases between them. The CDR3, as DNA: TGTGCCAGCTCACGACAGGGCGGAGGGCTCGATACGCAGTATTTT. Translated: CASSRQGGGLDTQYF.

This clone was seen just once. The CDR3: CASSLGSGKEQYF. The DNA of the CDR3 is TGCGCCAGCAGCTTGGGTTCCGGGAAAGAGCAGTACTTC. J is TRBJ2-7 and V is TRBV5-1; TRBD2 is a possible D gene (5 bases). Looked up from germline, CDR1 is SGHRS and CDR2 is YFSETQ. The CDR3 has 13 residues. Trimming shortened V by 0 bases and J by 7 bases, and 11 bases separated the two germline ends.

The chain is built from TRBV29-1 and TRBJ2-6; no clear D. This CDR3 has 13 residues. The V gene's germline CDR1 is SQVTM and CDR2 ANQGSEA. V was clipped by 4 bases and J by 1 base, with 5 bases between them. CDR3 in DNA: TGCAGCGTTGCAGCTTCTGGGGCCAACGTCCTGACTTTC. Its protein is CSVAASGANVLTF.

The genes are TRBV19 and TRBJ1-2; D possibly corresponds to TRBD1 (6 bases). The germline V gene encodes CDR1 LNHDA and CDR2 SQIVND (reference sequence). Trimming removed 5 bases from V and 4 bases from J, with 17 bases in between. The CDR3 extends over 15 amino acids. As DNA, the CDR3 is TGTGCCAGTAGTTCTGGGGGGCTCGGCACCTATGGCTACACCTTC. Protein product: CASSSGGLGTYGYTF.

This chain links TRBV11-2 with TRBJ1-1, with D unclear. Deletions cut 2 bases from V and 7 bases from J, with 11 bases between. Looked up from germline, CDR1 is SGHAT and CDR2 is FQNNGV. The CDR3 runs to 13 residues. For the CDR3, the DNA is TGTGCCAGCAGCTTAAGTGAATTTTTTGAAGCTTTCTTT. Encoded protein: CASSLSEFFEAFF. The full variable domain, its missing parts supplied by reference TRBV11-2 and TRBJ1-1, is EAGVAQSPRYKIIEKRQSVAFWCNPISGHATLYWYQQILGQGPKLLIQFQNNGVVDDSQLPKDRFSAERLKGVDSTLKIQPAKLEDSAVYLCASSLSEFFEAFFGQGTRLTVV.

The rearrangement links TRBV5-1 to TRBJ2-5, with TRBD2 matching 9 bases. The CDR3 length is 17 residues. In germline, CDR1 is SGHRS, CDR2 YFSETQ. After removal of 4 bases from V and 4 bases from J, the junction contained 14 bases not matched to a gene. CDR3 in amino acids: CASSPSSEGLALETQYF. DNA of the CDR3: TGCGCCAGCAGCCCCTCGTCCGAGGGACTAGCATTAGAGACCCAGTACTTC.

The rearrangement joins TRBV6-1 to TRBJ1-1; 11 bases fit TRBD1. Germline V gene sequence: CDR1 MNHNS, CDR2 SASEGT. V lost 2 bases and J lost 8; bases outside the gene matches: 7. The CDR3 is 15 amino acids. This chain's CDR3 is CASSERGTGGPEAFF. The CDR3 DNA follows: TGTGCCAGCAGTGAAAGGGGGACAGGGGGGCCGGAAGCTTTCTTT.

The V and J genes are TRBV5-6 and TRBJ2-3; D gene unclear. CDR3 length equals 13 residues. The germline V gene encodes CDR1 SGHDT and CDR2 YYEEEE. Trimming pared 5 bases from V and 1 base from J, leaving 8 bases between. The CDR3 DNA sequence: TGTGCCAGCAGAGTCAGCGGCACAGATACGCAGTATTTT. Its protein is CASRVSGTDTQYF.

CDR3: CAWRRTTGGYTF. CDR3 coding DNA: TGTGCCTGGAGACGGACAACGGGAGGCTACACCTTC. The chain has TRBV30 and TRBJ1-2; tentative D call: TRBD1 (5 bases). With 3 bases removed from V and 8 bases from J, the gap between germline ends came to 13 bases. Germline CDR1 GTSNPN, CDR2 SVGIG (reference sequence). This CDR3 spans 12 amino acids. The full variable domain, in which reference TRBV30 and TRBJ1-2 provide the parts outside the CDR3, is SQTIHQWPATLVQPVGSPLSLECTVEGTSNPNLYWYRQAAGRGLQLLFYSVGIGQISSEVPQNLSASRPQDRQFILSSKKLLLSDSGFYLCAWRRTTGGYTFGSGTRLTVV.

DNA for the CDR3: TGTGCTAGTGGTTTGCCCTTGACAGGGTTTTCCTACGAGCAGTACTTC. Residues: CASGLPLTGFSYEQYF. This chain links TRBV12-5 with TRBJ2-7; 7 bases are a match to TRBD1. With 2 bases clipped from V and 1 base from J, the junction kept 8 bases outside the gene matches. CDR1 and CDR2 (germline): LGHNT, FRNRAP. This CDR3 region has 16 residues.

CDR3 coding DNA: TGCGCCAGCAGCCAAGGGTTCTTAACCTACAATGAGCAGTTCTTC. It yields the protein CASSQGFLTYNEQFF. The genes are TRBV4-1 and TRBJ2-1; no firm D call. Deletions cut 1 base from V and 2 bases from J, with 9 bases between. Germline V gives CDR1 MGHRA, CDR2 YSYEKL. This CDR3 is built from 15 residues.

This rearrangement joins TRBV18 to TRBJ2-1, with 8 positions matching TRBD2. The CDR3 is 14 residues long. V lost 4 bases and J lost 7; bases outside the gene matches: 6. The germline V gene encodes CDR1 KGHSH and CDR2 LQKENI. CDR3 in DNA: TGTGCCAGCTCACGGGCGGGAGGCGCGAATGAGCAGTTCTTC. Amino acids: CASSRAGGANEQFF.